The 10 T cell receptor beta chains below all came from one sample that was sequenced in a study of beta chain features in type 1 diabetes. Overall study results and limits: Type 1 diabetes patients had TCRB CDR3s that were shorter (moderately but significantly so) in all four CD4+ subsets.

Expressed TCRB transcripts were sequenced because the isolated RNA had all been reverse transcribed beforehand. Assay used: immunoSEQ multiplex PCR; TCRdb lists only in-frame clones, some missing. The sample has about 170,000 clones, roughly 8% seen once. Their target antigens are unknown. The material sequenced was central memory CD4+ T cells from blood. Every receptor here comes from a woman between 40 and 55 years old with type 1 diabetes.

The rearrangement links TRBV5-1 to TRBJ1-4; the D gene is possibly TRBD1 (6 bases). The CDR3 contains 15 residues. V lost 4 bases, J lost 4 bases, and 14 bases lay in between. Germline V gene data show CDR1 as SGHRS and CDR2 as YFSETQ. CDR3 protein: CASSPTGSGNEKLFF. The CDR3 coding sequence is TGCGCCAGCAGCCCTACAGGGTCTGGTAATGAAAAACTGTTTTTT.

This clone was found a few times. The gene calls are TRBV7-2 and TRBJ1-2; no firm D call. Germline V lookup: CDR1 SGHTA, CDR2 FQGNSA. The CDR3 is made up of 13 amino acids. V was pared by 3 bases and J by 4 bases, with 9 bases between. CDR3 nucleotide sequence: TGTGCCAGCAGCTTGGACGGGAGCTATGGCTACACCTTC. This codes for CASSLDGSYGYTF.

This rearrangement joins TRBV4-3 to TRBJ2-1; 11 positions agree with TRBD2. J lost 4 bases, V lost 0 bases, and 8 bases had no gene match. The CDR3 is 18 amino acids. Germline V CDR1 and CDR2: LGHNA, YSLEER. CDR3: CASSQEVRPSGGYNEQFF. CDR3 nucleotides: TGCGCCAGCAGCCAAGAGGTCCGCCCTAGCGGGGGGTACAATGAGCAGTTCTTC.

A note on this clone: The sample contains more than one DNA sequence encoding this CDR3. The genes are TRBV28 and TRBJ2-7; D might be TRBD1 (6 bases). V lost 6 bases to trimming and J lost 2 bases, with 8 bases between them. The germline CDR1 and CDR2 sequences are MDHEN and SYDVKM. CDR3 length: 12 amino acids. The DNA for the CDR3 is TGTGCCAGCAGGGACAGAGCCTACGAGCAGTACTTC. This sequence encodes CASRDRAYEQYF.

In its sample, this clone was seen a few times. The rearrangement uses TRBV7-3 and TRBJ1-3; D not certain. The V gene lost 5 bases and the J gene lost 7 bases, with 15 bases spanning the gap. The CDR3 length is 14 residues. Germline lookup yields CDR1 SGHTA and CDR2 FQGTGA. DNA of the CDR3: TGTGCCAGCAGCGGCGGGAGCCCCGGGAACACCATATATTTT. Translation gives CASSGGSPGNTIYF.

The table lists this clone with a few counts. The chain combines TRBV18 with TRBJ1-1, with D possibly matching TRBD1 (6 bases). Trimming took off 0 bases at V and 4 bases at J, with 9 bases between the two ends. The CDR3 is made up of 14 amino acids. Germline-derived CDR1 and CDR2 are KGHSH and LQKENI. The CDR3 reads CASSPPAGATEAFF. CDR3 in DNA: TGTGCCAGCTCACCACCGGCAGGGGCCACTGAAGCTTTCTTT. Using reference TRBV18 and TRBJ1-1 for the parts outside the CDR3, the full variable domain is NAGVMQNPRHLVRRRGQEARLRCSPMKGHSHVYWYRQLPEEGLKFMVYLQKENIIDESGMPKERFSAEFPKEGPSILRIQQVVRGDSAAYFCASSPPAGATEAFFGQGTRLTVV.

There are many counts of this clone. The genes are TRBV29-1 and TRBJ2-1, with TRBD2 identical over 11 bases. The CDR3 loop spans 17 amino acids. Germline CDR1 and CDR2: SQVTM and ANQGSEA. V lost 4 bases to trimming and J lost 10 bases; unmatched junction nucleotides: 18. The CDR3 coding sequence is TGCAGCGTTGCCCGATCCTCCACTAGCGGGAGCGGGCCCGAGCAGTTCTTC. Its translation is CSVARSSTSGSGPEQFF.

The chain couples TRBV6-5 to TRBJ2-7, with 8 bases fitting TRBD2. Unmatched junction bases numbered 4, after V lost 5 bases and J lost 7 bases. This CDR3 is 12 amino acids long. In germline, CDR1 is MNHEY, CDR2 SVGAGI. In DNA form, the CDR3 reads TGTGCCAGCAGTCTATTAGCGGGAGAGCAGTACTTC. Amino acid sequence: CASSLLAGEQYF.

This clone has more than one count but fewer than ten. The rearrangement joins TRBV28 to TRBJ1-2, with 10 bases matching TRBD1. Looked up from germline, CDR1 is MDHEN and CDR2 is SYDVKM. The CDR3 sequence is 16 residues long. After removal of 8 bases from V and 2 bases from J, the junction contained 11 bases not matched to a gene. CDR3 amino acids: CASGGTGALRNYGYTF. CDR3 in DNA: TGTGCCAGCGGAGGGACAGGGGCCCTTCGAAACTATGGCTACACCTTC.

This clone was seen more than once but under ten times. The chain joins TRBV9 to TRBJ2-2; 7 bases align to TRBD2. The J segment lost 6 bases and the V segment lost 2 bases, leaving 7 bases of the junction unmatched. Germline CDR1 and CDR2: SGDLS and YYNGEE. CDR3 size: 15 residues. CDR3 in amino acids: CASSVGGIGAGELFF. The CDR3 nucleotides read TGTGCCAGCAGCGTGGGAGGGATCGGGGCCGGGGAGCTGTTTTTT.